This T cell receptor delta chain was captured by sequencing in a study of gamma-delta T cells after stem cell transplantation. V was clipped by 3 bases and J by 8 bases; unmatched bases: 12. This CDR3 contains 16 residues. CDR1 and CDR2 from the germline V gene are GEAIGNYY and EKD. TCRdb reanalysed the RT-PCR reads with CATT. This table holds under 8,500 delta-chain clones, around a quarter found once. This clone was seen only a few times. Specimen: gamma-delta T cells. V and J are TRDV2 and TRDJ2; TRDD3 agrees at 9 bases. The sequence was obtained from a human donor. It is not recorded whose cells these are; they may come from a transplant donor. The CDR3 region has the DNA TGTGCCTGTGACTCACTGGGGGACGACGCGGAGGCACAACTCTTCTTT. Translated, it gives CACDSLGDDAEAQLFF.